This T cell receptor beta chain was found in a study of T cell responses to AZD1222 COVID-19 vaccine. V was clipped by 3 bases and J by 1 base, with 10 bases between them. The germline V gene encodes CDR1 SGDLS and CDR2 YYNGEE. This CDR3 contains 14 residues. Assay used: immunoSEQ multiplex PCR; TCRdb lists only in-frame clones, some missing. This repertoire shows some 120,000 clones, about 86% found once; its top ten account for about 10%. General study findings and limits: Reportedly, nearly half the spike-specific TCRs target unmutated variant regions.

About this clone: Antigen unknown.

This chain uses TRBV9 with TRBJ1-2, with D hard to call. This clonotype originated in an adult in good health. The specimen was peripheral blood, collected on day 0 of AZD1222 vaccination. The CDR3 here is CASSGPWVNYGYTF. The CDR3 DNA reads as TGTGCCAGCAGCGGGCCATGGGTTAACTATGGCTACACCTTC.